This T cell receptor beta chain was profiled in a study of cytomegalovirus exposure and HLA in healthy donors. The donors gave bone marrow, and they were healthy. In the PCR, 60 Vbeta and 13 Jbeta primers were used. TCRdb's copy holds only in-frame clones and misses some; the assay was immunoSEQ multiplex PCR. The sample has about 150,000 clones, roughly 75% seen once. This CDR3 contains 15 residues. The germline V gene has CDR1 SGDLS and CDR2 YYNGEE. V lost 0 bases and J 3 bases, leaving 10 bases between the germline ends. Sequenced input: PBMCs. This rearrangement joins TRBV9 to TRBJ2-1; D uncertain. The receptor was derived from a man aged 18 to 35 in good health and CMV-seronegative. The CDR3 nucleotides are TGTGCCAGCAGCGTAGGGTCCCCGGGCTACAATGAGCAGTTCTTC. Translating it yields CASSVGSPGYNEQFF. Full variable domain (missing parts from reference TRBV9 and TRBJ2-1): DSGVTQTPKHLITATGQRVTLRCSPRSGDLSVYWYQQSLDQGLQFLIQYYNGEERAKGNILERFSAQQFPDLHSELNLSSLELGDSALYFCASSVGSPGYNEQFFGPGTRLTVL.